Listed below are T cell receptor beta chains from one sample, sequenced in a study of cytomegalovirus exposure and HLA in healthy donors. Generated by immunoSEQ multiplex PCR, the TCRdb table keeps only in-frame clones and is missing some. The data contain tens of thousands of clones, around 94% of them singletons. What was sequenced was PBMCs. These receptors were collected from a man aged 18 to 29 in good health and CMV-seropositive. CDR3s include the opening cysteine and the closing phenylalanine or tryptophan. Each record gives: CDR3 length, D gene, clone size, J gene, V gene, CDR3 protein, CDR3 DNA. A D gene is named only where the DNA matches it firmly. Clone sizes are given selectively: once, few, many, or a class where the clone is expanded.

>14|TRBD2|NA|TRBJ2-7|TRBV9
CASSVSGTTHEQYF
TGTGCCAGCAGCGTTAGCGGGACCACCCACGAGCAGTACTTC
>15|TRBD2|NA|TRBJ2-1|TRBV9
CASSNSGRAPNEQFF
TGTGCCAGCAGCAATAGCGGGAGGGCCCCCAATGAGCAGTTCTTC
>15|TRBD2|NA|TRBJ2-2|TRBV30
CAWSPGGYNTGELFF
TGTGCCTGGAGTCCGGGAGGATACAACACCGGGGAGCTGTTTTTT
>14|TRBD2|NA|TRBJ2-3|TRBV6-1
CASSGGGPTDTQYF
TGTGCCAGCAGTGGGGGAGGGCCGACAGATACGCAGTATTTT
>15|NA|NA|TRBJ2-2|TRBV4-2
CASSPAGMDAGELFF
TGTGCCAGCAGCCCCGCGGGGATGGACGCCGGGGAGCTGTTTTTT
>15|NA|NA|TRBJ2-3|TRBV12-1
CASSHSREKRDTQYF
TGTGCCAGCAGTCACAGCCGGGAGAAGCGGGATACGCAGTATTTT
>17|TRBD1|NA|TRBJ2-2|TRBV23-1
CASPQGTADANTGELFF
TGCGCCAGCCCACAAGGGACAGCAGACGCGAACACCGGGGAGCTGTTTTTT
>14|NA|NA|TRBJ2-7|TRBV23-1
CAFRNRVGLNEQYF
TGCGCCTTTCGGAACAGGGTGGGTCTTAACGAGCAGTACTTC
>15|NA|once|TRBJ2-6|TRBV6-1
CASIAGFSGANVLTF
TGTGCCAGCATAGCCGGGTTCTCTGGGGCCAACGTCCTGACTTTC
>16|TRBD2|NA|TRBJ2-5|TRBV30
CAWSTLTSRSQETQYF
TGTGCCTGGAGTACCCTGACTAGCCGGAGTCAAGAGACCCAGTACTTC
>13|NA|NA|TRBJ2-5|TRBV11-3
CASSRSRQETQYF
TGTGCCAGCAGCCGGAGCAGACAAGAGACCCAGTACTTC
>16|TRBD2|NA|TRBJ2-1|TRBV11-2
CASSPVAGGSYNEQFF
TGTGCCAGCAGCCCAGTAGCGGGAGGGTCCTACAATGAGCAGTTCTTC
>17|NA|NA|TRBJ1-3|TRBV27
CASSPEAGQMYRNTIYF
TGTGCCAGCAGTCCGGAGGCGGGGCAGATGTATAGAAACACCATATATTTT
>17|NA|NA|TRBJ1-1|TRBV7-3
CASSLASFGAVDTEAFF
TGTGCCAGCAGCTTAGCAAGTTTTGGGGCTGTGGACACTGAAGCTTTCTTT
>12|NA|NA|TRBJ2-1|TRBV25-1
CASSGLSGRQFF
TGTGCCAGCAGTGGGCTTTCAGGGCGGCAGTTCTTC
>14|NA|NA|TRBJ2-5|TRBV11-3
CASSFRTAQETQYF
TGTGCCAGCAGCTTCAGGACAGCTCAAGAGACCCAGTACTTC
>14|TRBD1|NA|TRBJ1-6|TRBV18
CASSTNRGGSPLHF
TGTGCCAGCTCTACTAACAGGGGCGGGTCACCCCTCCACTTT
>13|NA|NA|TRBJ1-1|TRBV6-1
CASSPDKNTEAFF
TGTGCCAGCAGTCCGGACAAGAACACTGAAGCTTTCTTT
>15|TRBD2|NA|TRBJ2-3|TRBV7-3
CASSRTSGILDTQYF
TGTGCCAGCAGCCGGACTAGCGGAATACTGGATACGCAGTATTTT
>16|NA|NA|TRBJ2-1|TRBV19
CASSIVGGSTYNEQFF
TGTGCCAGTAGTATAGTCGGCGGGTCAACCTACAATGAGCAGTTCTTC
>13|TRBD1|NA|TRBJ1-2|TRBV6-1
CASSPRDRDRYTF
TGTGCCAGCAGTCCCAGGGACAGGGATCGCTACACCTTC
>17|TRBD2|NA|TRBJ2-3|TRBV9
CASSVATIGGSTDTQYF
TGTGCCAGCAGCGTAGCTACGATTGGCGGGAGTACAGATACGCAGTATTTT
>12|NA|NA|TRBJ1-1|TRBV28
CASSLWATEAFF
TGTGCCAGCAGTTTATGGGCCACTGAAGCTTTCTTT
>12|NA|NA|TRBJ1-1|TRBV5-6
CASGRGYTEAFF
TGTGCCAGCGGTCGGGGGTACACTGAAGCTTTCTTT
>10|NA|once|TRBJ2-1|TRBV5-1
CASSVTRGFF
TGCGCCAGCAGCGTCACACGAGGGTTCTTC
>13|TRBD1|NA|TRBJ1-1|TRBV2
CASSRDREAEAFF
TGTGCCAGCAGTCGGGACAGGGAGGCTGAAGCTTTCTTT
>14|NA|NA|TRBJ1-5|TRBV27
CASSRGLGNQPQHF
TGTGCCAGCAGTCGGGGTTTGGGCAATCAGCCCCAGCATTTT
>12|NA|NA|TRBJ1-1|TRBV27
CASSYRNTEAFF
TGTGCCAGCAGTTACAGGAACACTGAAGCTTTCTTT
>15|TRBD1|once|TRBJ2-1|TRBV5-1
CASFKAGQGYNEQFF
TGCGCCAGCTTCAAGGCGGGACAGGGGTACAATGAGCAGTTCTTC
>14|NA|NA|TRBJ1-5|TRBV7-8
CASSSPGLHQPQHF
TGTGCCAGCAGCTCCCCAGGGTTGCATCAGCCCCAGCATTTT
>17|NA|NA|TRBJ1-3|TRBV11-3
CASSSTQRDPLGNTIYF
TGTGCCAGCAGCTCCACTCAGCGTGACCCCTTGGGAAACACCATATATTTT
>17|NA|NA|TRBJ1-2|TRBV28
CASSQPHLMGANYGYTF
TGTGCCAGCAGTCAACCCCACCTCATGGGAGCTAACTATGGCTACACCTTC
>14|NA|NA|TRBJ2-3|TRBV28
CASSLSGGRDTQYF
TGTGCCAGCAGTTTATCAGGGGGGCGGGATACGCAGTATTTT
>15|NA|once|TRBJ2-1|TRBV6-1
CASSEERVTYNEQFF
TGTGCCAGCAGTGAGGAGCGGGTCACCTACAATGAGCAGTTCTTC
>15|NA|NA|TRBJ2-4|TRBV6-5
CASRPLGDIKNIQYF
TGTGCCAGCAGGCCGCTTGGGGACATTAAAAACATTCAGTACTTC
>15|TRBD2|NA|TRBJ2-7|TRBV28
CASRLPGLARYEQYF
TGTGCCAGCAGACTACCGGGACTAGCCCGCTACGAGCAGTACTTC
>15|NA|NA|TRBJ2-3|TRBV11-2
CASSLGPLGRDTQYF
TGTGCCAGCAGCTTGGGACCTCTCGGGAGAGATACGCAGTATTTT
>17|TRBD1|NA|TRBJ1-4|TRBV7-9
CASSSWGRGLVNEKLFF
TGTGCCAGCAGCTCCTGGGGCAGGGGGCTGGTTAATGAAAAACTGTTTTTT
>15|NA|NA|TRBJ2-5|TRBV5-1
CASSLFAHNQETQYF
TGCGCCAGCAGCCTATTCGCTCATAACCAAGAGACCCAGTACTTC
>16|TRBD2|NA|TRBJ2-5|TRBV4-2
CASSQPGTRSGETQYF
TGTGCCAGCAGCCAGCCCGGGACTAGATCTGGAGAGACCCAGTACTTC
>16|TRBD2|NA|TRBJ2-1|TRBV18
CASSPPGLGGINEQFF
TGTGCCAGCTCACCTCCGGGACTAGGGGGTATCAATGAGCAGTTCTTC
>15|TRBD2|NA|TRBJ2-3|TRBV7-9
CASSMTSGLSDTQYF
TGTGCCAGCAGCATGACTAGCGGGTTATCAGATACGCAGTATTTT
>13|NA|NA|TRBJ1-5|TRBV7-6
CASSFNTDQPQHF
TGTGCCAGCAGCTTCAACACAGATCAGCCCCAGCATTTT
>14|NA|NA|TRBJ2-2|TRBV5-1
CASSSTANTGELFF
TGCGCCAGCAGCTCGACAGCGAACACCGGGGAGCTGTTTTTT
>14|TRBD2|NA|TRBJ2-1|TRBV5-1
CASSLRAERGEQFF
TGCGCCAGCAGCTTGAGGGCGGAGCGGGGTGAGCAGTTCTTC
>18|TRBD2|NA|TRBJ2-1|TRBV27
CASSLSRGLELSYNEQFF
TGTGCCAGCAGTTTATCGAGGGGACTAGAGCTCTCCTACAATGAGCAGTTCTTC
>15|TRBD1|NA|TRBJ2-7|TRBV5-1
CASRSRTGGYYEQYF
TGCGCCAGCAGATCCCGCACAGGGGGGTACTACGAGCAGTACTTC
>15|TRBD1|NA|TRBJ2-1|TRBV7-7
CASSPGQGNYNEQFF
TGTGCTAGCAGCCCGGGACAGGGGAACTACAATGAGCAGTTCTTC
>18|TRBD2|once|TRBJ2-5|TRBV19
CASSTIPRTSGGQETQYF
TGTGCCAGTAGTACCATTCCCCGGACTAGCGGGGGGCAAGAGACCCAGTACTTC
>13|NA|NA|TRBJ2-1|TRBV28
CASSLVARNEQFF
TGTGCCAGCAGTTTAGTAGCGCGGAATGAGCAGTTCTTC
>14|NA|NA|TRBJ1-3|TRBV29-1
CSVDRRNSGNTIYF
TGCAGCGTTGATCGGCGGAACTCTGGAAACACCATATATTTT
>15|TRBD1|NA|TRBJ1-3|TRBV11-2
CASSIEGASGNTIYF
TGTGCCAGCAGCATCGAGGGGGCCTCTGGAAACACCATATATTTT
>13|NA|NA|TRBJ1-1|TRBV10-3
CAISLAGNTEAFF
TGTGCCATCAGTCTAGCAGGGAACACTGAAGCTTTCTTT
>15|TRBD2|NA|TRBJ2-7|TRBV4-2
CASSQDAGVSGEQYF
TGTGCCAGCAGCCAAGATGCGGGAGTTTCGGGCGAGCAGTACTTC
>13|TRBD1|once|TRBJ2-7|TRBV7-3
CASTQGAGHEQYF
TGTGCCAGCACTCAGGGGGCGGGCCACGAGCAGTACTTC
>16|TRBD2|NA|TRBJ2-6|TRBV2
CASSAAGGGGANVLTF
TGTGCCAGCAGTGCGGCGGGAGGCGGTGGGGCCAACGTCCTGACTTTC
>17|NA|NA|TRBJ1-5|TRBV28
CASTPGRGIRGNQPQHF
TGTGCCAGCACCCCTGGTAGGGGGATTCGGGGCAATCAGCCCCAGCATTTT
>14|NA|NA|TRBJ1-4|TRBV2
CASRVRQLSEKLFF
TGTGCCAGCAGGGTGAGACAGCTAAGTGAAAAACTGTTTTTT
>12|TRBD1|NA|TRBJ1-1|TRBV6-1
CASSEGQGEAFF
TGTGCCAGCAGTGAGGGACAGGGGGAAGCTTTCTTT